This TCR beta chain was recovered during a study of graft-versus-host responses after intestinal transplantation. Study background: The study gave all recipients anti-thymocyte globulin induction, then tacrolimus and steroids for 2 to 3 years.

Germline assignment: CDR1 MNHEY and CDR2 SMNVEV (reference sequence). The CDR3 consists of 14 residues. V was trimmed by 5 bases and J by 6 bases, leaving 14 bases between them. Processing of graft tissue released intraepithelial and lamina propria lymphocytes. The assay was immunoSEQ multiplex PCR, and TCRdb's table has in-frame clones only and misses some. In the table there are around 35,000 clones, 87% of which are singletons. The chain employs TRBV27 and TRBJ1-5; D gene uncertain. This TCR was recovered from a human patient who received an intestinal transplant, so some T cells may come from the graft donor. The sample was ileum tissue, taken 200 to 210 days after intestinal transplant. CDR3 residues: CASSPQLPIQPQHF. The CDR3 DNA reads TGTGCCAGCAGTCCTCAGCTCCCGATTCAGCCCCAGCATTTT.